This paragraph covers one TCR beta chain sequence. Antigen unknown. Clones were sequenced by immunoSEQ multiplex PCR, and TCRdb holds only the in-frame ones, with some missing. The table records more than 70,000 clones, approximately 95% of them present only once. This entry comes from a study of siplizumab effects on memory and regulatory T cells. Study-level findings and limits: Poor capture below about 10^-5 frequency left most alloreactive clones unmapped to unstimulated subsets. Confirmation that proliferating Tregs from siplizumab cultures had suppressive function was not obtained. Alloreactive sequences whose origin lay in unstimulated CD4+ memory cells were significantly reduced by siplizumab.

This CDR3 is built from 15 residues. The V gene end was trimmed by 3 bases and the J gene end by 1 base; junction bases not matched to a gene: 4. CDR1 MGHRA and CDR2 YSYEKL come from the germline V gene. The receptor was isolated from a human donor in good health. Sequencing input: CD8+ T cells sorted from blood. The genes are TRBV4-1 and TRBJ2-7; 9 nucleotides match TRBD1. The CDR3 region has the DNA TGCGCCAGCAGCCACCTGGGACAGGGTTCCTACGAGCAGTACTTC. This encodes CASSHLGQGSYEQYF.